Included here is one T cell receptor beta chain sequence, with context. MiXCR was run by TCRdb on the RACE reads, yielding one entry per CDR3 protein. The sample contains a few hundred thousand distinct CDR3 sequences, roughly 6% of which appear only once. This entry belongs to a study of human T cells and chemical hapten exposure. As to time point: patch test 2, 6 weeks after DPC sensitization. Described treatment: therapeutic diphenylcyclopropenone sensitization with weekly scalp DPC. Germline CDR1 is DFQATT and CDR2 is SNEGSKA (reference sequence). Trimming cost V 2 bases and J 4 bases; bases outside gene matches: 7. The CDR3 loop spans 14 amino acids.

The sequencing used whole blood, collected in connection with sensitization to the hapten diphenylcyclopropenone (DPC). This chain joins TRBV20-1 and TRBJ1-1, with 7 nucleotides matching TRBD1. The receptor was derived from a young woman with alopecia areata. Some clones in this sample may be carry-over from other donors' samples. CDR3 coding DNA: TGCAGTGCTAGACAGGGGGGGAGGATCACTGAAGCTTTCTTT. It is translated as CSARQGGRITEAFF.